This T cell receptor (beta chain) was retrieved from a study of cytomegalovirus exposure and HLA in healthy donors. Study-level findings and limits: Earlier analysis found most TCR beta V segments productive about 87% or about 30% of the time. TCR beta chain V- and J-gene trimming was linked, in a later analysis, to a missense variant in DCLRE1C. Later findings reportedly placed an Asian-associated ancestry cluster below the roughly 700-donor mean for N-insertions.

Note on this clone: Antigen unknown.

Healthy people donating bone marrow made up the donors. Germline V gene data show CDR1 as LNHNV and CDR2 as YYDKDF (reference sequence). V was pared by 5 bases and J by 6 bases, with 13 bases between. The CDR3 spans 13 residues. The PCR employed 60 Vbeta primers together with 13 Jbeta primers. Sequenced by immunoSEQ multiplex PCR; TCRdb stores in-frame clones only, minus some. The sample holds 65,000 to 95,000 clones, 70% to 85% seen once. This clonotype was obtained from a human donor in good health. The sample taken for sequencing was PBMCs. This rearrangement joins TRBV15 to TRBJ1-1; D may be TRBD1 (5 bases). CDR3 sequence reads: CATSYERGAEAFF. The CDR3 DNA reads TGTGCCACCAGCTATGAGCGGGGGGCTGAAGCTTTCTTT.